A single sample gave rise to the 30 T cell receptor beta chains below, sequenced in a study of cytomegalovirus exposure and HLA in healthy donors. Both 60 Vbeta primers and 13 Jbeta primers went into the PCR. Using immunoSEQ multiplex PCR, the repertoire was profiled, and TCRdb retains in-frame clones only, with some absent. The table lists about 130,000 clones, about 74% of them singletons. Source material: PBMCs. These receptors came from a man aged 18 to 29 in good health and CMV-seropositive.

The chain uses TRBV7-2 and TRBJ2-7, with 8 bases that match TRBD2. V lost 1 base, J lost 2 bases, and 1 base stayed unmatched. Germline values: CDR1 SGHTA, CDR2 FQGNSA. CDR3 size: 14 residues. The CDR3 nucleotides are TGTGCCAGCAGCTTAGACGGGGGGGCCTACGAGCAGTACTTC. It specifies CASSLDGGAYEQYF.

This clone was counted between two and nine times. The genes are TRBV1 and TRBJ2-7; the table's D gene call, TRBD1, was not cross checked with the DNA. TRBV1 is reported as a pseudogene. The CDR3 covers 13 residues. This CDR3 is CTSSRDRVHEQYF. The DNA of the CDR3 is TGCACCAGCAGCAGGGACAGGGTGCACGAGCAGTACTTC.

The chain is built from TRBV2 and TRBJ1-2; 9 nucleotides align to TRBD1. Trimming cost V 8 bases and J 6 bases; bases outside gene matches: 10. The CDR3 has 14 amino acids. Germline CDR1 and CDR2: SNHLY and FYNNEI. DNA of the CDR3: TGTGCCAGCGCCTACTCCGGGACAGGGAATGGCTACACCTTC. Translated: CASAYSGTGNGYTF.

J is TRBJ1-1 and V is TRBV2, with 7 nucleotides matching TRBD1. The J segment lost 10 bases and the V segment lost 6 bases, leaving 20 bases of the junction unmatched. The CDR3 length is 16 residues. Germline V gives CDR1 SNHLY, CDR2 FYNNEI. CDR3 region: CASRLQGPAVGVGAFF. In DNA form, the CDR3 reads TGTGCCAGCAGGTTACAGGGGCCCGCAGTTGGTGTTGGAGCTTTCTTT.

This chain connects TRBV6-6 to TRBJ1-6; 8 bases are shared with TRBD1. CDR3 length equals 14 residues. V was pared by 5 bases and J by 9 bases, with 6 bases of the junction left unmatched. CDR1 is MNHNY, CDR2 SVGAGI, per germline (reference sequence). CDR3 DNA: TGTGCCAGCAGTCCACAGGGGGGAGGTTCACCCCTCCACTTT. It encodes CASSPQGGGSPLHF.

This clone came up a few times. The V gene is TRBV5-6, the J gene TRBJ1-6; 7 nucleotides align to TRBD1. Germline values: CDR1 SGHDT, CDR2 YYEEEE. The CDR3 runs to 14 residues. The J segment lost 9 bases and the V segment lost 4 bases, leaving 7 bases of the junction unmatched. CDR3 nucleotide sequence: TGTGCCAGCAGCCTGACAGGGAGGAGTTCACCCCTCCACTTT. This codes for CASSLTGRSSPLHF.

V is TRBV5-6 and J is TRBJ1-4, with 9 nucleotides matching TRBD1. The CDR3 contains 16 residues. Germline V CDR1 and CDR2: SGHDT, YYEEEE. The junction had 17 bases not matched to a gene; V was cut back by 4 bases and J by 13 bases. The CDR3 sequence is CASSVRDRVVAGGLFF. CDR3 sequence (DNA): TGTGCCAGCAGCGTCCGGGACAGGGTTGTCGCTGGGGGACTGTTTTTT.

This clone was seen more than once but under ten times. The rearrangement joins TRBV7-9 to TRBJ2-7; 8 bases align to TRBD2. The CDR3 totals 14 residues. The V and J ends lost 7 bases and 2 bases, in that order; junction bases with no gene match: 7. CDR1 and CDR2 from the germline V gene are SEHNR and FQNEAQ (reference sequence). The CDR3 sequence is CASTPTSEAYEQYF. CDR3 bases: TGTGCCAGCACCCCGACTAGCGAAGCCTACGAGCAGTACTTC.

The V call is TRBV5-6, the J call TRBJ2-5; maybe TRBD2 (5 bases). The J call is uncertain, as TRBJ2-7 better fits the DNA end. In germline, CDR1 is SGHDT, CDR2 YYEEEE. The CDR3 covers 13 residues. CDR3 residues: CASSHVTSYEQYF. The CDR3 nucleotides are TGTGCCAGCAGCCACGTCACTAGCTACGAGCAGTACTTC.

The chain couples TRBV4-1 to TRBJ1-1; D not certain. The germline V gene encodes CDR1 MGHRA and CDR2 YSYEKL. V shed 5 bases and J shed 2 bases, with 12 bases lying between them. CDR3 length: 14 amino acids. CDR3 in amino acids: CASSFDRGNTEAFF. CDR3 sequence (DNA): TGCGCCAGCAGCTTCGACCGGGGAAACACTGAAGCTTTCTTT.

This clone was seen only a few times. The chain couples TRBV6-6 to TRBJ1-1; D uncertain. The CDR3 is made up of 13 amino acids. V shed 4 bases and J shed 1 base, with 7 bases lying between them. Germline values: CDR1 MNHNY, CDR2 SVGAGI (reference sequence). The CDR3 nucleotides read TGTGCCAGCAGTTTAAAGCCGAACACTGAAGCTTTCTTT. This sequence encodes CASSLKPNTEAFF.

V and J are TRBV30 and TRBJ2-1, with D possibly TRBD2 on 6 matching bases. There are 13 residues in the CDR3. CDR1 GTSNPN and CDR2 SVGIG come from the germline V gene (reference sequence). Trimming removed 2 bases at V and 9 bases at J, with 14 bases between. The CDR3 coding sequence is TGTGCCTGGAGTTCCATGGGAGGAATTGAGCAGTTCTTC. Encoded protein: CAWSSMGGIEQFF.

The chain uses TRBV7-8 and TRBJ2-7; TRBD2 matches 8 bases. The CDR3 contains 14 residues. Trimming at V came to 5 bases and at J to 12 bases, leaving 15 bases not matched to a gene. Germline V gene data show CDR1 as SGHVS and CDR2 as FQNEAQ. CDR3 nucleotides: TGTGCCAGCAGCCCGGGACTAGTACTGAGTGTGTTGTACTTC. Amino acids: CASSPGLVLSVLYF.

This chain connects TRBV5-6 to TRBJ1-5; D call uncertain. CDR1 SGHDT and CDR2 YYEEEE come from the germline V gene. V lost 7 bases and J lost 4, with 15 bases in between. The CDR3 runs 14 residues. In DNA form, the CDR3 reads TGTGCCAGCGGTTTGAGGGCCTTAAATCAGCCCCAGCATTTT. This sequence encodes CASGLRALNQPQHF.

This chain connects TRBV4-2 to TRBJ1-1, with D tentatively TRBD1 (5 bases). The germline CDR1 and CDR2 sequences are LGHNA and YNFKEQ. The CDR3 is 13 amino acids. CDR3 sequence (DNA): TGTGCTTGCGGCACAGGACGAGGCACTGAAGCTTTCTTT. It encodes CACGTGRGTEAFF.

This chain links TRBV6-6 with TRBJ1-5; possibly TRBD1 for D (6 bases). This CDR3 has 13 amino acids. The germline V gene has CDR1 MNHNY and CDR2 SVGAGI (reference sequence). The germline V and J ends were trimmed by 6 bases and 3 bases, with 9 bases remaining between them. CDR3: CASRGQSNQPQHF. CDR3 DNA: TGTGCCAGCAGAGGACAGTCCAATCAGCCCCAGCATTTT.

The V and J genes are TRBV4-2 and TRBJ2-5; D not certain. The CDR3 sequence is 17 residues long. The germline V gene has CDR1 LGHNA and CDR2 YNFKEQ. Trimming removed 2 bases from V and 2 bases from J, with 18 bases in between. The CDR3 DNA sequence: TGTGCCAGCAGCCAACTGCTGCGTTCGGGTTTACAAGAGACCCAGTACTTC. It yields the protein CASSQLLRSGLQETQYF.

The chain carries TRBV19 and TRBJ1-1; D not resolved. This CDR3 has 13 residues. The germline CDR1 and CDR2 sequences are LNHDA and SQIVND (reference sequence). Trimming removed 3 bases from V and 0 bases from J, with 5 bases in between. CDR3 in DNA: TGTGCCAGTAGTATTAGCGTGAACACTGAAGCTTTCTTT. Its translation is CASSISVNTEAFF. Drawing the rest from reference TRBV19 and TRBJ1-1, the complete variable domain is DGGITQSPKYLFRKEGQNVTLSCEQNLNHDAMYWYRQDPGQGLRLIYYSQIVNDFQKGDIAEGYSVSREKKESFPLTVTSAQKNPTAFYLCASSISVNTEAFFGQGTRLTVV.

The J gene is TRBJ2-3, the V gene TRBV29-1; D is possibly TRBD1 (5 bases). The V end was cut by 4 bases, the J end by 0 bases, with 11 bases between. The CDR3 is 14 amino acids. From germline, CDR1 is SQVTM and CDR2 ANQGSEA. CDR3 bases: TGCAGCGTTGGGGGCGGAACTAGCACAGATACGCAGTATTTT. Translating gives CSVGGGTSTDTQYF.

Details on this clone: Within the sample, other DNA sequences also encode this same CDR3. The rearrangement uses TRBV5-1 and TRBJ2-2, with TRBD2 identical over 11 bases. The trim removed 4 bases at V and 0 bases at J, leaving 2 bases unmatched. CDR1 is SGHRS, CDR2 YFSETQ, per germline. This CDR3 contains 16 residues. CDR3 bases: TGCGCCAGCAGCCTGGGACTAGCGGCGAACACCGGGGAGCTGTTTTTT. Amino acids: CASSLGLAANTGELFF.

As DNA, the CDR3 is TGTGCTAGTGGTTTGGTACTAGGGACAGAACTATACGAGCAGTACTTC. Translation gives CASGLVLGTELYEQYF. The V gene is TRBV12-5, the J gene TRBJ2-7, with 7 bases fitting TRBD1. Germline CDR1 reads LGHNT; CDR2 reads FRNRAP. The junction had 9 bases not matched to a gene; V was cut back by 0 bases and J by 4 bases. There are 16 residues in the CDR3. The complete variable domain, with remaining parts taken from reference TRBV12-5 and TRBJ2-7, reads DARVTQTPRHKVTEMGQEVTMRCQPILGHNTVFWYRQTMMQGLELLAYFRNRAPLDDSGMPKDRFSAEMPDATLATLKIQPSEPRDSAVYFCASGLVLGTELYEQYFGPGTRLTVT.

The V and J genes are TRBV21-1 and TRBJ2-5; the table's D call TRBD2 went unverified against the DNA. TRBV21-1 is reported as a pseudogene. The CDR3 extends over 16 amino acids. In DNA, the CDR3 is TGTGCCAGCAGCCTAGGGCCTAGCGGGGACCAAGAGACCCAGTACTTC. Protein: CASSLGPSGDQETQYF.

V and J are TRBV6-4 and TRBJ1-6; a weak D match, TRBD1 (5 bases). V lost 6 bases to trimming and J lost 6 bases, with 12 bases between them. CDR1 and CDR2 (germline): MRHNA, SNTAGT. The CDR3 contains 14 residues. The CDR3 sequence is CASRSGPLNSPLHF. The CDR3 DNA reads as TGTGCCAGCAGATCAGGGCCCCTTAATTCACCCCTCCACTTT.

This clone was counted a few times. The rearrangement links TRBV2 to TRBJ2-7; TRBD2 aligns across 8 bases. The CDR3 runs to 14 residues. V was clipped by 6 bases and J by 5 bases; unmatched bases: 9. Germline V lookup: CDR1 SNHLY, CDR2 FYNNEI. The CDR3 DNA reads TGTGCCAGCAGCTTCTCAGGACTAGCCCACGAGCAGTACTTC. Translated: CASSFSGLAHEQYF.

The chain carries TRBV28 and TRBJ2-7, with 9 positions matching TRBD1. Germline CDR1 is MDHEN and CDR2 is SYDVKM. After removal of 4 bases from V and 3 bases from J, the junction contained 7 bases not matched to a gene. CDR3 size: 15 residues. The CDR3 DNA follows: TGTGCCAGCAGTTCGTCCGGGACAGGGTACTACGAGCAGTACTTC. It encodes CASSSSGTGYYEQYF.

This rearrangement joins TRBV10-3 to TRBJ1-6; tentatively, D is TRBD1 (5 bases). Trimming removed 6 bases at V and 8 bases at J, with 11 bases between. The germline CDR1 and CDR2 sequences are ENHRY and SYGVKD. CDR3 length equals 13 residues. The DNA of the CDR3 is TGTGCCATCAGAGACAGTTTAGATTCACCCCTCCACTTT. Translation gives CAIRDSLDSPLHF.

The chain couples TRBV6-5 to TRBJ1-2; D is unclear. V was pared by 6 bases and J by 8 bases, with 13 bases between. This CDR3 region has 12 residues. Germline lookup yields CDR1 MNHEY and CDR2 SVGAGI. CDR3 in DNA: TGTGCCAGCAGCCCTCGGGGTTGGGGCTACACCTTC. Translated: CASSPRGWGYTF.

This clone was counted at least ten times. CDR3 sequence: CAISASGRDTEAFF. The CDR3 DNA reads as TGTGCCATCAGTGCGTCGGGCAGGGACACTGAAGCTTTCTTT. This chain links TRBV10-3 with TRBJ1-1, with TRBD1 as a possible D gene (5 bases). Germline CDR1 reads ENHRY; CDR2 reads SYGVKD. V was pared by 4 bases and J by 3 bases, with 12 bases between. The CDR3 has 14 residues.

The chain uses TRBV28 and TRBJ2-7, with TRBD1 matching 10 bases. CDR3 length: 12 amino acids. The germline V gene has CDR1 MDHEN and CDR2 SYDVKM. V lost 6 bases and J lost 12; bases outside the gene matches: 8. CDR3 nucleotides: TGTGCCAGCAGACTGACAGGGGGCGAAGCGTACTTC. Amino acids: CASRLTGGEAYF.

This chain joins TRBV2 and TRBJ2-1, with 8 nucleotides matching TRBD2. The CDR3 covers 15 residues. Per the germline V gene, CDR1 is SNHLY and CDR2 is FYNNEI. The trim removed 1 base at V and 7 bases at J, leaving 6 bases unmatched. This CDR3 reads CASSEVRGGRNEQFF. Here the CDR3 DNA reads TGTGCCAGCAGTGAAGTACGGGGGGGCCGAAATGAGCAGTTCTTC.